This T cell receptor beta chain was identified during a study of T cell responses to AZD1222 COVID-19 vaccine. Across the study: Pooling was applied to second doses at about 4 or about 12 weeks.

Comments on this clone: The antigen is undetermined.

With 1 base removed from V and 6 bases from J, the gap between germline ends came to 12 bases. Looked up from germline, CDR1 is MNHEY and CDR2 is SVGAGI. This CDR3 comprises 14 residues. Study outcomes and limitations: At baseline, just five to seven AZD1222 recipients tested seropositive.

Only in-frame clones appear in the TCRdb table, and some are missing; sequencing was by immunoSEQ multiplex PCR. The sample carries 150,000 or so clones, roughly 92% recorded once. The genes are TRBV6-5 and TRBJ1-2; no clear D. The source material was peripheral blood, sampled on day 0 of AZD1222 vaccination. The receptor was isolated from an adult in good health. Here the CDR3 DNA reads TGTGCCAGCAGTTACTTGCCCCGGGCGGATGGCTACACCTTC. Its translation: CASSYLPRADGYTF.